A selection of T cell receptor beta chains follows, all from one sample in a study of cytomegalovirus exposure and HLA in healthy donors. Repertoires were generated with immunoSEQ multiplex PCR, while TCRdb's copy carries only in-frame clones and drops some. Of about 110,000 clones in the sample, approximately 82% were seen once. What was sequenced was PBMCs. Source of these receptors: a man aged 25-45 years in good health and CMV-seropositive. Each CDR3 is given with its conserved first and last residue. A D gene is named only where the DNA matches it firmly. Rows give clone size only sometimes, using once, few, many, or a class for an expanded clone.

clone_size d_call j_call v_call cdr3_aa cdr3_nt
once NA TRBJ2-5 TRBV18 CASSPPGSGETQYF TGTGCCAGCTCACCACCGGGGTCAGGGGAGACCCAGTACTTC
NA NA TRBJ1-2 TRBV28 CASSFPQGAYGYTF TGTGCCAGCAGTTTCCCCCAGGGTGCCTATGGCTACACCTTC
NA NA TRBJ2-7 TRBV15 CATSSDLDTTYEQYF TGTGCCACCAGCAGCGACCTGGACACGACCTACGAGCAGTACTTC
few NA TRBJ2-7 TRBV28 CASSLTGVEQYF TGTGCCAGCAGTTTAACGGGGGTCGAGCAGTACTTC
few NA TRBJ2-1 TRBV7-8 CASSPHMVQGNEQFF TGTGCCAGCAGCCCCCATATGGTACAGGGCAATGAGCAGTTCTTC
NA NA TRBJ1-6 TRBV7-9 CASGANGGNSPLHF TGTGCCAGCGGTGCCAATGGCGGCAATTCACCCCTCCACTTT
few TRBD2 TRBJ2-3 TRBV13 CASSGRAGGPSPDTQYF TGTGCCAGCAGCGGAAGGGCGGGGGGGCCTAGTCCAGATACGCAGTATTTT
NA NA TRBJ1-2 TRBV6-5 CASSPGGGSYGYTF TGTGCCAGCAGTCCCGGCGGGGGCAGCTATGGCTACACCTTC
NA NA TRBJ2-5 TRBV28 CASSGSPGSGRETQYF TGTGCCAGCAGTGGATCCCCCGGGAGTGGCCGAGAGACCCAGTACTTC
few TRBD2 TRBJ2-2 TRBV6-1 CASSDRGANTGELFF TGTGCCAGCAGTGACCGGGGGGCGAACACCGGGGAGCTGTTTTTT
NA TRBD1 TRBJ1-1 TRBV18 CASSRDRENTEAFF TGTGCCAGCTCACGGGACAGGGAAAACACTGAAGCTTTCTTT
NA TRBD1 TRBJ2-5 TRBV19 CASSISSGGNRGKVQETQYF TGTGCCAGTAGTATTAGTTCCGGCGGGAACAGGGGGAAGGTCCAGGAGACCCAGTACTTC
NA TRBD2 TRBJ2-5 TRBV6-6 CASSGPSDSAGDQYF TGTGCCAGCAGCGGTCCCAGCGACTCGGCGGGGGACCAGTACTTC
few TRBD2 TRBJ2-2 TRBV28 CASSAKGLAGGRRGTGELFF TGTGCCAGCAGTGCCAAAGGACTAGCGGGGGGGCGACGGGGCACCGGGGAGCTGTTTTTT
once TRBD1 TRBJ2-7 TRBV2 CASTGTGGYEQYF TGTGCCAGCACAGGGACAGGGGGCTACGAGCAGTACTTC
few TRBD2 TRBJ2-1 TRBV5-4 CASSLGLAAYNEQFF TGTGCCAGCAGCCTCGGGCTAGCGGCCTACAATGAGCAGTTCTTC
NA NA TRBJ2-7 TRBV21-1 CASRGQRDYEQYF TGTGCCAGCAGGGGCCAGCGGGACTACGAGCAGTACTTC
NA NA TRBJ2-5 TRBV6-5 CASSTNPGGRETQYF TGTGCCAGCAGTACAAACCCAGGGGGGCGGGAGACCCAGTACTTC
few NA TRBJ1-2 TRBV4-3 CASSQGGGHGYTF TGCGCCAGCAGCCAAGGCGGGGGGCATGGCTACACCTTC
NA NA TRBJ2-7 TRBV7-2 CASSPGLSYEQYF TGTGCCAGCAGCCCCGGACTATCCTACGAGCAGTACTTC
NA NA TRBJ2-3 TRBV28 CASGGTGRYTQYF TGTGCCAGCGGGGGGACTGGGCGATATACGCAGTATTTT
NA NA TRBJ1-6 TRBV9 CASQRGLNTYNSPLHF TGTGCCAGCCAGCGAGGACTCAACACTTATAATTCACCCCTCCACTTT
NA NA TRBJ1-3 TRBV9 CASSSPGDSGNTIYF TGTGCCAGCAGCTCCCCGGGGGACTCTGGAAACACCATATATTTT
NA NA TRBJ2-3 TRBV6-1 CASSVAGARGDTQYF TGTGCCAGCAGTGTCGCGGGGGCCCGGGGGGATACGCAGTATTTT
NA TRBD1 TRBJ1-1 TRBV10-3 CAIRDRTGDLGTEAFF TGTGCCATCAGAGACCGGACAGGTGACTTGGGCACTGAAGCTTTCTTT